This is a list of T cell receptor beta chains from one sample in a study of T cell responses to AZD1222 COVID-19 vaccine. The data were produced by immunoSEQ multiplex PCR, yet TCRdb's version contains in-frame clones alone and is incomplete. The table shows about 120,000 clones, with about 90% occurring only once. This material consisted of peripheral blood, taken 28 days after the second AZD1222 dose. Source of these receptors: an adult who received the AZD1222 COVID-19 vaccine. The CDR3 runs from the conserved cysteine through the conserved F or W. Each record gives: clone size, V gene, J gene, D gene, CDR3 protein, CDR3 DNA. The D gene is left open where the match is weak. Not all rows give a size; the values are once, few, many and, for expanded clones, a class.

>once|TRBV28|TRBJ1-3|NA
CASTRLRGNTIYF
TGTGCCAGCACCCGCCTCAGAGGAAACACCATATATTTT
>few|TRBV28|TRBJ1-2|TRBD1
CASSPGQGYGYTF
TGTGCCAGCAGTCCGGGACAGGGCTATGGCTACACCTTC
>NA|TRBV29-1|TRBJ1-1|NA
CSVEDPVRGLWTEAFF
TGCAGCGTTGAAGATCCGGTAAGGGGCCTGTGGACTGAAGCTTTCTTT
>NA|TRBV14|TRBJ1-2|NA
CASSQSPVLQGYYGYTF
TGTGCCAGCAGCCAATCTCCCGTATTACAGGGATACTATGGCTACACCTTC
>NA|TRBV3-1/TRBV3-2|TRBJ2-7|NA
CASSLPGVAAYEQYF
TGTGCCAGCAGCCTCCCGGGCGTAGCGGCCTACGAGCAGTACTTC
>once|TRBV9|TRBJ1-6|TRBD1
CASSPGDSPPSPLHF
TGTGCCAGCAGCCCAGGGGACAGCCCCCCTTCACCCCTCCACTTT
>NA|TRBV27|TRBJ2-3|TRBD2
CASSLMGLATDTQYF
TGTGCCAGCAGTTTGATGGGACTAGCGACAGATACGCAGTATTTT
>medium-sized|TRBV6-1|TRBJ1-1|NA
CASSEAEGVSGTEAFF
TGTGCCAGCAGTGAAGCGGAAGGGGTATCGGGCACTGAAGCTTTCTTT
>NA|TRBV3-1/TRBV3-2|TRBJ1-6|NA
CASSHRDTRSPLHF
TGTGCCAGCAGCCACCGGGACACTCGTTCACCCCTCCACTTT
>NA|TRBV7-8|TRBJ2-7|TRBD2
CASSSAASGSLSYEQYF
TGTGCCAGCAGCTCGGCCGCTAGCGGGAGCCTCTCCTACGAGCAGTACTTC
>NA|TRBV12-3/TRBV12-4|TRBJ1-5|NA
CASSLSSFQPQHF
TGTGCCAGCAGTTTATCGTCCTTTCAGCCCCAGCATTTT
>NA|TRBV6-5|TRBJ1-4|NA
CASNGAGGMNEKLFF
TGTGCCAGCAATGGGGCGGGGGGTATGAATGAAAAACTGTTTTTT
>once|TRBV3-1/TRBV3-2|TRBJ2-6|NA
CASSQLGGANVLTF
TGTGCCAGCAGCCAACTGGGTGGGGCCAACGTCCTGACTTTC
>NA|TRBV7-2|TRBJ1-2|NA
CASSLGDRALEGYTF
TGTGCCAGCAGCTTAGGGGATCGGGCCCTGGAAGGCTACACCTTC
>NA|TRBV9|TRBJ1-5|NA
CASSVAANQPQHF
TGTGCCAGCAGCGTAGCCGCTAATCAGCCCCAGCATTTT
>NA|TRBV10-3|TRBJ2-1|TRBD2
CAISERGRALNEQFF
TGTGCCATCAGTGAGCGCGGGAGGGCTCTAAATGAGCAGTTCTTC
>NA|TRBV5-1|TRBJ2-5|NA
CASSLTETQYF
TGCGCCAGCAGCTTGACAGAGACCCAGTACTTC
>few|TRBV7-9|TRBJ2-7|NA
CASSSIDSKEYEQYF
TGTGCCAGCAGTTCTATAGACAGCAAAGAATACGAGCAGTACTTC
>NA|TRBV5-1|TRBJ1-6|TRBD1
CASSPDRGLDSPLHF
TGCGCCAGCAGCCCGGACAGGGGGCTTGATTCACCCCTCCACTTT
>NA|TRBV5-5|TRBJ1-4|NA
CASSIGGTNEKLFF
TGTGCCAGCAGCATAGGCGGAACTAATGAAAAACTGTTTTTT
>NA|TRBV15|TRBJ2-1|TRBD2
CATSRGTSGSNEQFF
TGTGCCACCAGCAGAGGGACTAGCGGGAGCAATGAGCAGTTCTTC
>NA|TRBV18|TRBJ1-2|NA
CASSPRNSNYGYTF
TGTGCCAGCTCACCACGGAACAGTAACTATGGCTACACCTTC
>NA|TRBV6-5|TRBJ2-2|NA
CASSQGRTHTGELFF
TGTGCCAGCAGCCAAGGTCGGACACACACCGGGGAGCTGTTTTTT
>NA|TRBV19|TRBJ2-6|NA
CASSGRWGGAGANVLTF
TGTGCCAGTAGTGGTAGGTGGGGAGGAGCTGGGGCCAACGTCCTGACTTTC
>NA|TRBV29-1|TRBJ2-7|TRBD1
CSATTGTGAQQYF
TGCAGCGCTACCACCGGGACAGGGGCGCAACAGTACTTC
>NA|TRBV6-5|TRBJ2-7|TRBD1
CASSNGAGGPYEQYF
TGTGCCAGCAGTAACGGGGCAGGGGGACCCTACGAGCAGTACTTC
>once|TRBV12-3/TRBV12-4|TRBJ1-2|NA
CASSLGAGYGYTF
TGTGCCAGCAGTTTGGGGGCTGGCTATGGCTACACCTTC
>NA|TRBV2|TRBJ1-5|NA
CASTGRINQPQHF
TGTGCCAGCACCGGGAGGATCAATCAGCCCCAGCATTTT
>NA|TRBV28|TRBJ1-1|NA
CASSFPGKEAFF
TGTGCCAGCAGTTTCCCTGGCAAAGAAGCTTTCTTT
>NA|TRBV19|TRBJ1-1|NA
CASKAGATEAFF
TGTGCCAGTAAGGCAGGGGCCACTGAAGCTTTCTTT
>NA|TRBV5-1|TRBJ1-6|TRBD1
CASNPGQGGSPLHF
TGCGCCAGCAACCCGGGACAGGGGGGTTCACCCCTCCACTTT
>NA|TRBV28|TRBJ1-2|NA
CASSSGDYGYTF
TGTGCCAGCAGTTCAGGGGACTATGGCTACACCTTC
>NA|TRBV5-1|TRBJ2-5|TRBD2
CASTRAATSGGETQYF
TGCGCCAGCACAAGAGCCGCGACTAGCGGAGGGGAGACCCAGTACTTC
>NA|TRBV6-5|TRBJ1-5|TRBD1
CASSFTGTQGNQPQHF
TGTGCCAGCAGTTTTACCGGGACACAGGGGAATCAGCCCCAGCATTTT
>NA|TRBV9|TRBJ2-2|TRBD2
CASSAGLAGPGELFF
TGTGCCAGCAGCGCAGGACTAGCGGGCCCCGGGGAGCTGTTTTTT
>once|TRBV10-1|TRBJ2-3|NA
CASSSGSTDTQYF
TGCGCCAGCAGTAGCGGGAGCACAGATACGCAGTATTTT
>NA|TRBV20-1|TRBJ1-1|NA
CSARDPVSPFF
TGCAGTGCTAGAGACCCTGTGTCGCCTTTCTTT
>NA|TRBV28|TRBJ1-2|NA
CASSLGKMRGYTF
TGTGCCAGCAGTTTAGGCAAGATGCGGGGCTACACCTTC
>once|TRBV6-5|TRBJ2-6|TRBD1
CASRTGGGGANVLTF
TGTGCCAGCAGGACAGGGGGCGGTGGGGCCAACGTCCTGACTTTC
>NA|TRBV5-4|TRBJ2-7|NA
CASTSGTDFSYEQYF
TGTGCCAGCACCTCCGGGACTGACTTCTCCTACGAGCAGTACTTC
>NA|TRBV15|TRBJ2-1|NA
CATRSTADNEQFF
TGTGCCACCAGGAGCACCGCCGACAATGAGCAGTTCTTC
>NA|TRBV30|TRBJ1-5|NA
CAWSYGSGQPQHF
TGTGCCTGGAGTTATGGGTCGGGGCAGCCCCAGCATTTT
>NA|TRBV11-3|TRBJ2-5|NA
CASSLAGFQETQYF
TGTGCCAGCAGCTTGGCCGGATTCCAAGAGACCCAGTACTTC
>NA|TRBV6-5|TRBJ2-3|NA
CASSYPTGSRPDTQYF
TGTGCCAGCAGTTACCCTACCGGGAGCCGTCCAGATACGCAGTATTTT
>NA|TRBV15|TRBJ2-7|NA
CATSRDPGSYEQYF
TGTGCCACCAGCAGAGATCCCGGTTCCTACGAGCAGTACTTC
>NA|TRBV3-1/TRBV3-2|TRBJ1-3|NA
CASSQDRGNTIYF
TGTGCCAGCAGCCAAGATCGTGGAAACACCATATATTTT
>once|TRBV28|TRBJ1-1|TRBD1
CASSLIQGQGATEAFF
TGTGCCAGCAGTTTAATTCAGGGGCAGGGGGCGACTGAAGCTTTCTTT
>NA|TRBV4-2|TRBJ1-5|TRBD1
CASSQEGRTGVNQPQHF
TGTGCCAGCAGCCAAGAAGGTCGGACAGGAGTGAATCAGCCCCAGCATTTT
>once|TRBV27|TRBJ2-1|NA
CASSHYNEQFF
TGTGCCAGCAGTCACTACAATGAGCAGTTCTTC
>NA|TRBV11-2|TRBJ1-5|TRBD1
CASSLAGGDQPQHF
TGTGCCAGCAGCTTAGCAGGGGGCGATCAGCCCCAGCATTTT
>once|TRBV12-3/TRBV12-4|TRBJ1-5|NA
CASSLLNQPQHF
TGTGCCAGCAGCCTTTTGAATCAGCCCCAGCATTTT
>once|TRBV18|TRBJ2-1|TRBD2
CASSPQTSGSNEQFF
TGTGCCAGCTCACCGCAAACTAGCGGGAGCAATGAGCAGTTCTTC
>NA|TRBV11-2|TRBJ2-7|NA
CASSLAPSYEQYF
TGTGCCAGCAGCTTAGCTCCCTCCTACGAGCAGTACTTC
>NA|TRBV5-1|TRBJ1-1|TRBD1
CASSLDGQGPNTEAFF
TGCGCCAGCAGCTTGGATGGACAGGGGCCGAACACTGAAGCTTTCTTT
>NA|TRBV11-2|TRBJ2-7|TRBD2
CASSLNAGEGEQYF
TGTGCCAGCAGCTTAAACGCGGGAGAGGGCGAGCAGTACTTC
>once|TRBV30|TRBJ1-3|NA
CAWTTGSSGNTIYF
TGTGCCTGGACCACAGGGAGCTCTGGAAACACCATATATTTT
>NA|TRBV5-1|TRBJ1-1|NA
CASSPLQGKAEAFF
TGCGCCAGCAGCCCCTTACAGGGTAAGGCTGAAGCTTTCTTT
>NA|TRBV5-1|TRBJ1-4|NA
CASSLGAATNEKLFF
TGCGCCAGCAGCTTGGGGGCAGCAACTAATGAAAAACTGTTTTTT
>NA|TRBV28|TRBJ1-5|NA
CASRRPGTLSNQPQHF
TGTGCCAGCAGACGCCCCGGGACTTTGAGCAATCAGCCCCAGCATTTT
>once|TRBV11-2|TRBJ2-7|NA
CASSWREQYF
TGTGCCAGCAGTTGGAGGGAGCAGTACTTC